This T cell receptor (beta chain) emerged from a study of brain T cells in children with intractable seizures. Points from the study as a whole: Patients' HCMV serostatus was unknown; virus specificity rests on CDR3 similarity alone.

Germline V CDR1 and CDR2: LNHDA, SQIVND (reference sequence). The CDR3 runs to 12 residues. Trimming removed 8 bases from V and 1 base from J, with 8 bases in between. Points on this clone: What it binds is unknown.

Produced via immunoSEQ multiplex PCR; TCRdb's table is partial and in-frame only. This table holds 300,000 to 400,000 clones, about 93% found once. Time point in this sample: blood from clinic visit 5 months post-surgery; TSC patient then seizure free. Surgery cases with the highest brain T cell transcript signatures were chosen for sequencing. Before surgery, patients took at least one anti-epileptic drug. The material was peripheral blood, obtained 5 to 6 months after surgery. V gene TRBV19 combines with J gene TRBJ1-1; D unresolved. The receptor was isolated from a boy less than two years old with tuberous sclerosis and intractable seizures. The CDR3 region has the DNA TGTGCCAGTCGGCGGGAGAACACTGAAGCTTTCTTT. It is translated as CASRRENTEAFF. The whole variable domain, remainder taken from reference TRBV19 and TRBJ1-1, is DGGITQSPKYLFRKEGQNVTLSCEQNLNHDAMYWYRQDPGQGLRLIYYSQIVNDFQKGDIAEGYSVSREKKESFPLTVTSAQKNPTAFYLCASRRENTEAFFGQGTRLTVV.